This is a list of T cell receptor beta chains from one sample in a study of cytomegalovirus exposure and HLA in healthy donors. TCRdb keeps only in-frame clones here, not all; method: immunoSEQ multiplex PCR. The sample carries about 96,000 clones, roughly 79% recorded once. Sequenced: PBMCs. These receptors were taken from a female donor in good health and CMV-seropositive. Each CDR3 is given with its conserved first and last residue. A D gene is named only where the DNA matches it firmly. Only some rows state a clone size, as once, few, many or a class for expanded clones.

>TRBJ1-3|-|-|TRBV9
CASSVGAEGNTIYF
TGTGCCAGCAGCGTAGGAGCGGAAGGAAACACCATATATTTT
>TRBJ2-7|-|-|TRBV28
CASSTGQHEQYF
TGTGCCAGCAGTACCGGACAACACGAGCAGTACTTC
>TRBJ1-1|-|-|TRBV30
CAWTVFMNTEAFF
TGTGCCTGGACAGTGTTCATGAACACTGAAGCTTTCTTT
>TRBJ2-1|-|TRBD2|TRBV7-3
CASSTAGGGPNEQFF
TGTGCCAGCAGCACAGCGGGAGGGGGTCCCAATGAGCAGTTCTTC
>TRBJ1-2|-|TRBD1|TRBV6-5
CASSLLQGVNYYGYTF
TGTGCCAGCAGTTTGCTACAGGGGGTAAACTACTATGGCTACACCTTC
>TRBJ2-2|few|TRBD2|TRBV7-2
CASSLVGLAGGSGELFF
TGTGCCAGCAGCTTAGTGGGGCTAGCGGGAGGGTCCGGGGAGCTGTTTTTT
>TRBJ2-7|-|TRBD2|TRBV19
CASQAGVEQYF
TGTGCCAGCCAAGCGGGAGTCGAGCAGTACTTC
>TRBJ2-2|-|TRBD2|TRBV2
CASRAGTSGRDTGELFF
TGTGCCAGCAGAGCCGGGACTAGCGGGAGAGACACCGGGGAGCTGTTTTTT
>TRBJ1-4|-|-|TRBV29-1
CSGELNEKLFF
TGCAGCGGGGAGTTAAATGAAAAACTGTTTTTT
>TRBJ2-5|few|TRBD1|TRBV5-4
CASSLVGQQETQYF
TGTGCCAGCAGCTTGGTGGGACAGCAAGAGACCCAGTACTTC
>TRBJ2-7|few|-|TRBV18
CASSPRHSYEQYF
TGTGCCAGCTCACCACGGCACAGCTACGAGCAGTACTTC
>TRBJ2-3|-|TRBD2|TRBV6-5
CASSSERGLGTDTQYF
TGTGCCAGCAGTTCTGAGCGGGGGTTGGGAACAGATACGCAGTATTTT
>TRBJ1-6|-|TRBD1|TRBV28
CASNKSGTANNSPLHF
TGTGCCAGCAACAAGTCGGGGACAGCAAATAATTCACCCCTCCACTTT
>TRBJ1-2|few|-|TRBV4-3
CASSQVRQGSSYTF
TGCGCCAGCAGCCAAGTTAGGCAGGGAAGTAGCTACACCTTC
>TRBJ2-7|few|-|TRBV6-5
CATGWGHYEQYF
TGTGCCACCGGTTGGGGGCACTACGAGCAGTACTTC